This T cell receptor beta chain originates from a study of blood T cell repertoires in COVID-19. Study overall: Researchers got acute and convalescent COVID-19 samples from the United States, Italy and Spain. Nucleic acid was either cDNA or gDNA, and it came from T cells, B-cell-depleted T cells, or PBMCs.

How the authors handled the data: Amplification with reference gene primers provided the estimates of nucleated cell counts. Repertoires were generated with immunoSEQ multiplex PCR, while TCRdb's copy carries only in-frame clones and drops some. V, J and clone size are those of that table, while D and trimming were read from the DNA. The profile covers about 50,000 clones, with more than 85% appearing a single time and around 4.3% taken by the ten largest. Germline assignment: CDR1 MNHEY and CDR2 SVGAGI. The CDR3 length is 15 residues. Deletions cut 7 bases from V and 1 base from J, with 16 bases between.

The rearrangement uses TRBV6-5 and TRBJ1-2; tentative D call: TRBD1 (5 bases). The sequence came from a man aged 45 to 65 with active COVID-19. The specimen sequenced was peripheral blood. The CDR3 DNA is TGTGCCAGCAAACGCGGGGCACCCGGTAACTATGGCTACACCTTC. Its translation: CASKRGAPGNYGYTF.